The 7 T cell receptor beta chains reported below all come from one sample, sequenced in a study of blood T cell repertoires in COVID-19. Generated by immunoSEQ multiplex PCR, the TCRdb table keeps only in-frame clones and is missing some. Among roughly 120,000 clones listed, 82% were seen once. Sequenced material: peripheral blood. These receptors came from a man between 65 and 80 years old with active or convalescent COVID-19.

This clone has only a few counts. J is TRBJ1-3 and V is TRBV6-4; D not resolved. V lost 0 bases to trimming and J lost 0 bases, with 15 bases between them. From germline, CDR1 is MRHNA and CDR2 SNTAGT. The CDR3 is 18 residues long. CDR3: CASSDSIRGTPSGNTIYF. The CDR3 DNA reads TGTGCCAGCAGTGACTCGATTCGGGGTACCCCCTCTGGAAACACCATATATTTT.

This CDR3 reads CASSVETSGTQYF. The CDR3 DNA is TGTGCCAGCAGCGTAGAGACTAGCGGAACCCAGTACTTC. V gene TRBV9 combines with J gene TRBJ2-5, with TRBD2 matching over 9 bases. The germline gives CDR1 SGDLS, CDR2 YYNGEE. This CDR3 is built from 13 residues. V shed 0 bases and J 8 bases; nucleotides not matched to a gene: 2.

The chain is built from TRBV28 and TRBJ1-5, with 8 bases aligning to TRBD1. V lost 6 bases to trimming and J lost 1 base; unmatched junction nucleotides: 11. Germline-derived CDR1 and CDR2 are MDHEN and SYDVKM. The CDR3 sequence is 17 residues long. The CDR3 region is CASSSPQGAMSNQPQHF. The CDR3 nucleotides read TGTGCCAGCAGCTCCCCGCAGGGGGCAATGAGCAATCAGCCCCAGCATTTT.

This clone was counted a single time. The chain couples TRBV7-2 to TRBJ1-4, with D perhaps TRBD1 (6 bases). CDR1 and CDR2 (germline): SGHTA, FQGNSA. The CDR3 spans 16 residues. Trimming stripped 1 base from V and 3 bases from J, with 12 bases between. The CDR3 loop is CASSLGGRFSNEKLFF. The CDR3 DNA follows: TGTGCCAGCAGCTTAGGGGGGCGCTTTTCTAATGAAAAACTGTTTTTT.

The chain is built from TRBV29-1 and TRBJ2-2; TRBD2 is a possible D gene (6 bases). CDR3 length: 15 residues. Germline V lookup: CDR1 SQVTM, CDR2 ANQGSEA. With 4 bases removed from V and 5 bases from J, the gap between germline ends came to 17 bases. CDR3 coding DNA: TGCAGCGTTGTAATATGGGGGGTAAATACCGGGGAGCTGTTTTTT. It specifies CSVVIWGVNTGELFF.

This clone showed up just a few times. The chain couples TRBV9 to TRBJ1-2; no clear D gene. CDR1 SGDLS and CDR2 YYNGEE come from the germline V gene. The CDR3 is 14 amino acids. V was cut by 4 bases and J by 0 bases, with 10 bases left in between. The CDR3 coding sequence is TGTGCCAGCAGCCCCTTAGTTTCTAACTATGGCTACACCTTC. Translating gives CASSPLVSNYGYTF.

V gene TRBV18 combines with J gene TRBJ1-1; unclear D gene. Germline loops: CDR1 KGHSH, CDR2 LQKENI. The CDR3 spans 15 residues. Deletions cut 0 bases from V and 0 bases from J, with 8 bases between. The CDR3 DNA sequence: TGTGCCAGCTCACCACCGGGGAGCGTGAACACTGAAGCTTTCTTT. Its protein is CASSPPGSVNTEAFF.